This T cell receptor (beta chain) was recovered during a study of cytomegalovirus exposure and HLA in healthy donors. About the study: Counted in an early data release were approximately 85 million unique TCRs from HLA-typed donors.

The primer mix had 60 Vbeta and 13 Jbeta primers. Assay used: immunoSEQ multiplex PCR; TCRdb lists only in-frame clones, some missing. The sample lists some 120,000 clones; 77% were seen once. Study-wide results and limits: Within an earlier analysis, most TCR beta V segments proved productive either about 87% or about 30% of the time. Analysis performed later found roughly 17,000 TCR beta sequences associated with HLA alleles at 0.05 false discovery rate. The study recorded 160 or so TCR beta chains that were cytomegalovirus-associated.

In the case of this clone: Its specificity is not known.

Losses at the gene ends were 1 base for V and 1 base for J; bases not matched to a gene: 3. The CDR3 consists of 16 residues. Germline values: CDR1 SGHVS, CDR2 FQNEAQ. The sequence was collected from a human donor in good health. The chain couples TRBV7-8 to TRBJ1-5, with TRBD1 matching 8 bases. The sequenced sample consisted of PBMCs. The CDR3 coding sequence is TGTGCCAGCAGCTTAGGACAGGGGAGGAGCAATCAGCCCCAGCATTTT. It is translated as CASSLGQGRSNQPQHF.